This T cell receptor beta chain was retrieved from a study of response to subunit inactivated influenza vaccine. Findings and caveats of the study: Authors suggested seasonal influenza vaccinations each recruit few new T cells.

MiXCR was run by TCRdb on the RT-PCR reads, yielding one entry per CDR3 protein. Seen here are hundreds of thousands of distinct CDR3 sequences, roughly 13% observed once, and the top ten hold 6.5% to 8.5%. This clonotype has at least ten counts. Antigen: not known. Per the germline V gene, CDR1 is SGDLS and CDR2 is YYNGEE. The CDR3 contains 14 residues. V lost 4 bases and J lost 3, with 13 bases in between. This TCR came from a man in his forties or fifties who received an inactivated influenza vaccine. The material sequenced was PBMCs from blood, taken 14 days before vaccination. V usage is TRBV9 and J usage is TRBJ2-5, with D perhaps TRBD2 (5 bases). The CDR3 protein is CASSPRAAEETQYF. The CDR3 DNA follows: TGTGCCAGCAGCCCCCGAGCGGCGGAAGAGACCCAGTACTTC.